Below, one TCR beta chain is given with its context. V was trimmed by 7 bases and J by 4 bases, leaving 14 bases between them. Germline V gene lookup returns CDR1 LNHDA and CDR2 SQIVND (reference sequence). The CDR3 loop spans 14 amino acids. Assay: immunoSEQ multiplex PCR; the TCRdb copy retains only in-frame clones and omits some. The repertoire holds 200,000 to 300,000 clones, around 84% seen once, with around 3.4% in the top ten. This sample is drawn from a study of blood T cell repertoires in COVID-19. The overall study: From T cells, B-cell-depleted T cells, or PBMCs came the material, which was cDNA or gDNA.

This sequence joins TRBV19 and TRBJ2-1; D might be TRBD2 (5 bases). The TCR originated in a woman aged 18 to 35 with acute or convalescent COVID-19. The sample taken for sequencing was peripheral blood. The CDR3 region is CASTHREGYNEQFF. CDR3 bases: TGTGCCAGTACCCACCGAGAGGGTTACAATGAGCAGTTCTTC. The full variable domain, its missing parts supplied by reference TRBV19 and TRBJ2-1, is DGGITQSPKYLFRKEGQNVTLSCEQNLNHDAMYWYRQDPGQGLRLIYYSQIVNDFQKGDIAEGYSVSREKKESFPLTVTSAQKNPTAFYLCASTHREGYNEQFFGPGTRLTVL.